This T cell receptor beta chain was sequenced in a study of OX40 agonist ivuxolimab in advanced cancers. Across the study: Patients were treated with ivuxolimab, an agonistic anti-OX40 (CD134) antibody.

V was shortened by 3 bases and J by 4 bases, with 16 bases between the two germline ends. CDR1 and CDR2 from the germline V gene are SNHLY and FYNNEI. The length of the CDR3 is 16 residues. Using immunoSEQ multiplex PCR, the repertoire was profiled, and TCRdb retains in-frame clones only, with some absent. The table shows 55,000 to 70,000 clones, with roughly 80% occurring only once. This TCR was sampled from an adult with an advanced solid tumor such as melanoma, head and neck, liver or kidney cancer. The specimen comprised CD4+ or CD8+ T cells sorted from blood, sampled in a trial of the OX40 agonist ivuxolimab. The J gene is TRBJ1-3, the V gene TRBV2; D is perhaps TRBD1 (6 bases). The CDR3, as DNA: TGTGCCAGCAGTGAGGACGGGGGGCTAAGAGGAAACACCATATATTTT. Its protein is CASSEDGGLRGNTIYF.